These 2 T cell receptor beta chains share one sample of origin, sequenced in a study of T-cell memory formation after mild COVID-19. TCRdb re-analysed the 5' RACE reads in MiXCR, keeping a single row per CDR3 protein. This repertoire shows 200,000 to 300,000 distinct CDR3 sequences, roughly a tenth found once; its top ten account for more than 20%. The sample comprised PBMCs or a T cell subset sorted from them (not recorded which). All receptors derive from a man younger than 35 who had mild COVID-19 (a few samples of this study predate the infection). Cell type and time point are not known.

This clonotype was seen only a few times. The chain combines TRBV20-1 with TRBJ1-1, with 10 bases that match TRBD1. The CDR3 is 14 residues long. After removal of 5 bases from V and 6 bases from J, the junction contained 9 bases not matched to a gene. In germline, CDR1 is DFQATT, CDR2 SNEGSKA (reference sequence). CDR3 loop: CSARRDRGWPEAFF. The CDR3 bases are TGCAGTGCTCGCCGGGACAGGGGCTGGCCTGAAGCTTTCTTT.

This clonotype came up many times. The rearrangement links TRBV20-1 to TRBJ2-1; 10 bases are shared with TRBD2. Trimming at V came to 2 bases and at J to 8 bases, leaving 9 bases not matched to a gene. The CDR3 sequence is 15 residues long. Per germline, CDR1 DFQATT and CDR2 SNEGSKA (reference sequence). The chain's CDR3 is CSARSPAGGIYEQFF. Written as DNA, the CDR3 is TGCAGTGCTAGATCCCCAGCGGGGGGGATCTATGAGCAGTTCTTC.